The rows below give T cell receptor beta chains drawn from one sample of a study of T cells after yellow fever vaccination. TCRdb re-analysed the 5' RACE reads in MiXCR, keeping a single row per CDR3 protein. The data contain about 320,000 distinct CDR3 sequences, roughly 4.3% of them singletons. The specimen was PBMCs, collected 15 days after the yellow fever booster vaccination. The source of these receptors is a man aged 18-30 years who received the YFV17D yellow fever vaccine. The CDR3 runs from the conserved cysteine through the conserved F or W. D genes are given only for firm matches. Rows give clone size only sometimes, using once, few, many, or a class for an expanded clone.

j_gene	abundance	d_gene	v_gene	CDR3nt	CDR3aa
TRBJ2-5	few	TRBD2	TRBV7-3	TGTGCCAGCAGCTTAACCCCGACTAGCGGGGTAGAGACCCAGTACTTC	CASSLTPTSGVETQYF
TRBJ1-1	.	.	TRBV27	TGTGCCAGCAGGCAAATTACAGAGACTGAAGCTTTCTTT	CASRQITETEAFF
TRBJ1-5	few	TRBD1	TRBV29-1	TGCAGCGCCCGGGACAGGGAGGGCCAGCCCCAGCATTTT	CSARDREGQPQHF
TRBJ2-1	few	TRBD2	TRBV7-2	TGTGCCAGCAGCTATAGCGGGGGCGACAATGAGCAGTTCTTC	CASSYSGGDNEQFF
TRBJ2-7	few	TRBD2	TRBV10-3	TGTGCCATCAGTGTGCCCCGTGAAAGCGGGGCTACGGGCCTCGAGCAGTACTTC	CAISVPRESGATGLEQYF
TRBJ1-1	many	.	TRBV27	TGTGCCAGCAGTTCCATCGGTAGATCGGCTTTCTTT	CASSSIGRSAFF
TRBJ2-2	few	.	TRBV11-2	TGTGCCAGCAGCTCCCCGGGGGGCTGGGCCGGGGAGCTGTTTTTT	CASSSPGGWAGELFF
TRBJ2-7	many	.	TRBV6-5	TGTGCCAGCAGTTACTCGATGCCGTATTCGTCCTACGAGCAGTACTTC	CASSYSMPYSSYEQYF
TRBJ2-2	few	.	TRBV5-1	TGCGCCAGCAGCTTGCTTGGGGGGAATGCCGGGGAGCTGTTTTTT	CASSLLGGNAGELFF
TRBJ2-5	.	TRBD2	TRBV12-3/TRBV12-4	TGTGCCAGCAGTTTCGAGTGGGAGCGGGGGGGCCTGGGCGAGACCCAGTACTTC	CASSFEWERGGLGETQYF
TRBJ2-1	many	.	TRBV5-1	TGCGCCAGCAGCTTGGCAGTCCTAACAAACAATGAGCAGTTCTTC	CASSLAVLTNNEQFF
TRBJ2-2	.	TRBD2	TRBV11-2	TGTGCCAGCAGCCCGCTCCGGGGGGCGAACACCGGGGAGCTGTTTTTT	CASSPLRGANTGELFF
TRBJ1-1	.	.	TRBV16	TGTGCCAGCAGCCGGTGGGGGAGGGGGAACACTGAAGCTTTCTTT	CASSRWGRGNTEAFF
TRBJ1-1	.	TRBD1	TRBV29-1	TGCAGCGCAAAAGCAAGACAGGGGGGGAACACTGAAGCTTTCTTT	CSAKARQGGNTEAFF
TRBJ2-3	few	TRBD2	TRBV7-3	TGTGCCAGCAGCTTAGAAAGCGGGGGGCGTATAGATACGCAGTATTTT	CASSLESGGRIDTQYF
TRBJ2-1	.	TRBD1	TRBV6-5	TGTGCCAGCAGGACAAACTACAGGGGAACCTACAATGAGCAGTTCTTC	CASRTNYRGTYNEQFF
TRBJ1-5	.	TRBD1	TRBV19	TGTGCCAGTAGTACCATTTCTGGACAGGGACGGTACCAGCCCCAGCATTTT	CASSTISGQGRYQPQHF
TRBJ1-1	few	.	TRBV20-1	TGCAGTGCTAGAGAGGGTCCTATGAACACTGAAGCTTTCTTT	CSAREGPMNTEAFF
TRBJ2-5	many	.	TRBV7-2	TGTGCCAGCAGCTTAGAAGGGCCAGGGGGGTACCAAGAGACCCAGTACTTC	CASSLEGPGGYQETQYF
TRBJ2-1	many	.	TRBV20-1	TGCAGTGCTAGTCCCAGCAACAATGAGCAGTTCTTC	CSASPSNNEQFF
TRBJ1-2	few	TRBD1	TRBV25-1	TGTGCCAGCAGTGAACCCCTCCCAGGGGGCAGGGGCTACACCTTC	CASSEPLPGGRGYTF
TRBJ1-2	many	.	TRBV9	TGTGCCAGCAGCGTAGCTGGCCAGTTCTATGGCTACACCTTC	CASSVAGQFYGYTF
TRBJ2-3	few	TRBD2	TRBV30	TGTGCTTGGTCACGGGGGGTAGCAGATACGCAGTATTTT	CAWSRGVADTQYF
TRBJ2-5	many	.	TRBV5-1	TGCGCCAGCAGCTTGTTCGTTGAGGAACACAAAGAGACCCAGTACTTC	CASSLFVEEHKETQYF
TRBJ2-1	few	TRBD2	TRBV2	TGTGCCAGCAAGACTAGCGGGGGCCATAGCTTAAATGAGCAGTTCTTC	CASKTSGGHSLNEQFF
TRBJ2-1	few	TRBD1	TRBV7-3	TGTGCCAGCAGCTTAGGGACAGGGAGGTATGAGCAGTTCTTC	CASSLGTGRYEQFF
TRBJ2-3	many	TRBD2	TRBV7-2	TGTGCCAGCAGCTTAGGCGGGGGGGCGACAGATACGCAGTATTTT	CASSLGGGATDTQYF
TRBJ2-3	few	.	TRBV11-3	TGTGCCAGCAGCCTGACCCAGGGTACGGCTACGCAGTATTTT	CASSLTQGTATQYF
TRBJ2-1	many	.	TRBV6-5	TGTGCCAGCAGTTACTCGACGGCCTACAATGAGCAGTTCTTC	CASSYSTAYNEQFF
TRBJ2-4	.	TRBD1	TRBV10-2	TGCGCCAGCGCGGGACAGGGGAAAAACATTCAGTACTTC	CASAGQGKNIQYF
TRBJ1-1	few	.	TRBV29-1	TGCAGCCTAACAGTTATGAACACTGAAGCTTTCTTT	CSLTVMNTEAFF
TRBJ1-6	few	TRBD1	TRBV7-3	TGTGCCAGCAGTGCAGGGGGCGTGGGTTCACCCCTCCACTTT	CASSAGGVGSPLHF
TRBJ2-7	.	.	TRBV11-2	TGTGCCAGCAGCTTCGGTCAGGGCCCTACCCTCGAGCAGTACTTC	CASSFGQGPTLEQYF
TRBJ2-3	many	.	TRBV6-5	TGTGCCACCGCTGTGGCAGGCACAGATACGCAGTATTTT	CATAVAGTDTQYF
TRBJ1-5	many	.	TRBV7-2	TGTGCCAGCAGAGCACAGGGATATAGCAATCAGCCCCAGCATTTT	CASRAQGYSNQPQHF
TRBJ2-3	many	TRBD2	TRBV20-1	TGCAGTGCTGCTAGCGGGGTACCAGATACGCAGTATTTT	CSAASGVPDTQYF
TRBJ2-7	many	.	TRBV27	TGTGCCAGCAGCTCCACCCGGCCCACACCTCACTCCTACGAGCAGTACTTC	CASSSTRPTPHSYEQYF
TRBJ2-3	many	.	TRBV11-1	TGTGCCAGCAGCTTAGTGGTAGTCGGGTCGACAGATACGCAGTATTTT	CASSLVVVGSTDTQYF
TRBJ1-1	many	TRBD1	TRBV10-3	TGTGCCATCAGTGTTACAGGGGGCTGGGGCACTGAAGCTTTCTTT	CAISVTGGWGTEAFF
TRBJ1-1	many	TRBD1	TRBV29-1	TGCAGCGTTGATTTTCCGGGACAGATGAACACTGAAGCTTTCTTT	CSVDFPGQMNTEAFF